A selection of T cell receptor beta chains follows, all from one sample in a study of blood T cell repertoires in COVID-19. This table comes from immunoSEQ multiplex PCR, and its TCRdb copy is limited to in-frame clones, with some not included. The sample lists tens of thousands of clones; about nine tenths were seen once. The sample consisted of peripheral blood. These receptors originate from a human donor in a cohort sampled during active COVID-19. Each CDR3 is given with its conserved first and last residue. D genes are given only for firm matches. Size tells how often a clone was seen (once, few, many) or the class of an expanded clone, and some rows leave it out.

>-|-|TRBV4-2|TRBJ1-1
TGTGCCAGCAGCCAAGATTACGGCGGGGTGACTGAAGCTTTCTTT
CASSQDYGGVTEAFF
>TRBD1|-|TRBV4-3|TRBJ1-6
TGCGCCAGCAGCCAAGATAACAGGGGGAATTCACCCCTCCACTTT
CASSQDNRGNSPLHF
>-|-|TRBV3-1/TRBV3-2|TRBJ2-1
TGTGCCAGCAGCCAGGGAGGCTACAGAAACCAGCAGTTCTTC
CASSQGGYRNQQFF
>TRBD2|-|TRBV29-1|TRBJ2-5
TGCAGCGTAGGACTAGCGGGGGTCCAAGAGACCCAGTACTTC
CSVGLAGVQETQYF
>TRBD1|-|TRBV30|TRBJ1-1
TGTGCCTGGAGGGGACAGGCGAACACTGAAGCTTTCTTT
CAWRGQANTEAFF
>-|-|TRBV3-1/TRBV3-2|TRBJ2-1
TGTGCCAGCAGCCAAATTGGACAGAGTAAGTACAATGAGCAGTTCTTC
CASSQIGQSKYNEQFF
>-|-|TRBV7-3|TRBJ1-1
TGTGCCACCCGCAGGGTTCGCACTGAAGCTTTCTTT
CATRRVRTEAFF
>-|-|TRBV11-2|TRBJ1-4
TGTGCCAGCAGCTTGGGCAGGGGAACCCCTAATGAAAAACTGTTTTTT
CASSLGRGTPNEKLFF
>-|-|TRBV10-1|TRBJ1-5
TGCGCCAGCAGTGGAGGGATGGATCAGCCCCAGCATTTT
CASSGGMDQPQHF
>TRBD2|-|TRBV7-2|TRBJ2-1
TGTGCCAGCAGCTCCCACTTTACTAGCGGGAGACGCAATGAGCAGTTCTTC
CASSSHFTSGRRNEQFF
>TRBD2|-|TRBV27|TRBJ2-1
TGTGCCAGCAGTTTCAGCGGGAGGGCCAATGAGCAGTTCTTC
CASSFSGRANEQFF
>TRBD2|-|TRBV9|TRBJ2-3
TGTGCCAGCACCAGGGAGGGAGGGAGCACAGATACGCAGTATTTT
CASTREGGSTDTQYF
>TRBD2|once|TRBV11-2|TRBJ2-5
TGTGCCAGCAGGGGATTGGCGGGAGGGCCCCCGGCCCAGTACTTC
CASRGLAGGPPAQYF
>TRBD1|-|TRBV28|TRBJ2-7
TGTGCCAGCAGTGCGACCGGGACAGCGACCTACGAGCAGTACTTC
CASSATGTATYEQYF
>-|-|TRBV5-4|TRBJ2-3
TGTGCCAGCAGCTTGTTTCGGAGTAGGGAGCGGAGCACAGATACGCAGTATTTT
CASSLFRSRERSTDTQYF
>-|-|TRBV5-1|TRBJ1-1
TGCGCCAGCAGCTTGGAGCGGCTGAACACTGAAGCTTTCTTT
CASSLERLNTEAFF
>TRBD2|-|TRBV5-1|TRBJ2-3
TGCGCCAGCAGCTTGGAGACTAGCGGGGGTTCAGATACGCAGTATTTT
CASSLETSGGSDTQYF
>-|-|TRBV7-9|TRBJ1-4
TGTGCCAGCAGCTTAGTGATAGCGAATGAAAAACTGTTTTTT
CASSLVIANEKLFF
>TRBD2|-|TRBV4-2|TRBJ2-5
TGTGCCAGCAGCCAAACAATCACCGGGACTAGCGGAGAGACCCAGTACTTC
CASSQTITGTSGETQYF
>-|-|TRBV6-5|TRBJ1-3
TGTGCCAGCAGTTACTCGTCTACGGGGTCCGGAAACACCATATATTTT
CASSYSSTGSGNTIYF
>TRBD1|-|TRBV7-9|TRBJ1-4
TGTGCCAGCAGTTGGGACAGGGGGACTAATGAAAAACTGTTTTTT
CASSWDRGTNEKLFF
>-|-|TRBV5-5|TRBJ2-1
TGTGCCAGCAGCCAACTAATCAGGGCGCCCAATGAGCAGTTCTTC
CASSQLIRAPNEQFF
>TRBD1|-|TRBV5-1|TRBJ2-5
TGCGCCAGCAGCCCAGCGAACAGGGGCCAAGAGACCCAGTACTTC
CASSPANRGQETQYF
>-|-|TRBV6-5|TRBJ2-3
TGTGCCAGCGGAAGGACTTCTTCTATAGATACGCAGTATTTT
CASGRTSSIDTQYF
>TRBD1|-|TRBV6-6|TRBJ1-2
TGTGCCAGCAGTTACTCCGACAGGGGGAGCTTCACCTTC
CASSYSDRGSFTF
>-|-|TRBV6-6|TRBJ1-1
TGTGCCAGCAGTTTAGTCCAGGGGTGGGTGAACACTGAAGCTTTCTTT
CASSLVQGWVNTEAFF
>-|once|TRBV5-5|TRBJ1-3
TGTGCCAGCAGCTTGGAGGAGGGTCGAAACACCATATATTTT
CASSLEEGRNTIYF
>TRBD1|once|TRBV29-1|TRBJ1-3
TGCAGCGCTGAATCCCGGGACAGCTTATATTTT
CSAESRDSLYF
>-|-|TRBV6-5|TRBJ1-2
TGTGCCAGCAACGGGGGAGTGGGCTATGGCTACACCTTC
CASNGGVGYGYTF